Following are 11 T cell receptor beta chains from one sample sequenced in a study of OX40 agonist ivuxolimab in advanced cancers. The protocol was immunoSEQ multiplex PCR, while the TCRdb copy is restricted to in-frame clones and leaves out a portion. The data contain 65,000 to 90,000 clones, around 85% of them singletons. The specimen was CD4+ or CD8+ T cells sorted from blood, collected in a trial of the OX40 agonist ivuxolimab. The source of these receptors is an adult with an advanced solid tumor such as melanoma, head and neck, liver or kidney cancer.

The chain uses TRBV4-1 and TRBJ2-5; 11 bases are shared with TRBD2. V trimming: 1 base; J trimming: 3 bases; junction bases outside the gene matches: 1. The CDR3 contains 15 residues. The germline CDR1 and CDR2 sequences are MGHRA and YSYEKL. The CDR3 sequence is CASSQVAGGKETQYF. CDR3 DNA sequence: TGCGCCAGCAGCCAAGTAGCGGGGGGGAAAGAGACCCAGTACTTC.

As DNA, the CDR3 is TGTGCCAGCAGCTTAGGTCGGGGTGATTCTGGAAACACCATATATTTT. This translates into CASSLGRGDSGNTIYF. The chain is built from TRBV7-2 and TRBJ1-3; no firm D call. The ends were cut back, 1 base at V and 1 base at J, with 11 bases in the middle. The CDR3 is 16 residues long. Germline V gene lookup returns CDR1 SGHTA and CDR2 FQGNSA.

The chain links TRBV18 to TRBJ1-1; D not certain. The CDR3 sequence is 13 residues long. Per the germline V gene, CDR1 is KGHSH and CDR2 is LQKENI. The V end was cut by 4 bases, the J end by 1 base, with 7 bases between. The CDR3 protein is CASSQEENTEAFF. CDR3 bases: TGTGCCAGCTCACAGGAGGAGAACACTGAAGCTTTCTTT.

The V and J genes are TRBV6-5 and TRBJ2-5, with 11 bases aligning to TRBD2. CDR1 and CDR2 from the germline V gene are MNHEY and SVGAGI. J gave up 7 bases and V 4 bases, and 5 bases lay outside the gene matches. The CDR3 loop spans 14 amino acids. The CDR3, as DNA: TGTGCCAGCAGTTCTACGACTAGCGGGGCGACCCAGTACTTC. Residues: CASSSTTSGATQYF.

The J gene is TRBJ2-7, the V gene TRBV9, with D possibly called TRBD1 or TRBD2 (5 bases each). The germline gives CDR1 SGDLS, CDR2 YYNGEE. CDR3 length: 14 amino acids. The V and J ends lost 3 bases and 3 bases respectively, with 13 bases between them. Here the CDR3 reads CASSGGIGVYEQYF. CDR3 in DNA: TGTGCCAGCAGCGGGGGGATCGGTGTCTACGAGCAGTACTTC.

The DNA of the CDR3 is TGTGCCAGCAGCTTGTCGAACAGGGGGCCGGGTAATGAAAAACTGTTTTTT. It is translated as CASSLSNRGPGNEKLFF. The chain carries TRBV7-9 and TRBJ1-4; 9 nucleotides agree with TRBD1. V lost 3 bases to trimming and J lost 4 bases; unmatched junction nucleotides: 9. Germline values: CDR1 SEHNR, CDR2 FQNEAQ (reference sequence). This CDR3 spans 17 amino acids. The variable domain in full, with the rest retrieved from reference TRBV7-9 and TRBJ1-4, is DTGVSQNPRHKITKRGQNVTFRCDPISEHNRLYWYRQTLGQGPEFLTYFQNEAQLEKSRLLSDRFSAERPKGSFSTLEIQRTEQGDSAMYLCASSLSNRGPGNEKLFFGSGTQLSVL.

This sequence joins TRBV29-1 and TRBJ1-1; D unresolved. This CDR3 is built from 13 residues. V lost 7 bases and J 2 bases, leaving 14 bases between the germline ends. Germline CDR1 SQVTM, CDR2 ANQGSEA. The CDR3 reads CSASKTLNTEAFF. CDR3 sequence (DNA): TGCAGCGCCTCCAAGACTCTCAACACTGAAGCTTTCTTT. Using reference TRBV29-1 and TRBJ1-1 for the parts outside the CDR3, the full variable domain is SAVISQKPSRDICQRGTSLTIQCQVDSQVTMMFWYRQQPGQSLTLIATANQGSEATYESGFVIDKFPISRPNLTFSTLTVSNMSPEDSSIYLCSASKTLNTEAFFGQGTRLTVV.

This chain uses TRBV7-2 with TRBJ2-3; 9 bases fit TRBD2. Losses at the gene ends were 0 bases for V and 4 bases for J; bases not matched to a gene: 2. The CDR3 sequence is 15 residues long. CDR1 is SGHTA and CDR2 is FQGNSA in the germline V gene. CDR3 sequence: CASSLASGGADTQYF. The DNA of the CDR3 is TGTGCCAGCAGCTTAGCTAGCGGGGGCGCAGATACGCAGTATTTT.

The gene calls are TRBV19 and TRBJ1-6, with 7 bases identical to TRBD1. This CDR3 contains 13 residues. Germline V gene sequence: CDR1 LNHDA, CDR2 SQIVND (reference sequence). V was clipped by 7 bases and J by 8 bases; unmatched bases: 5. The CDR3 DNA reads TGTGCCAGTAAAGCAGGGGGGTATTCACCCCTCCACTTT. It is translated as CASKAGGYSPLHF. The full variable domain, its missing parts supplied by reference TRBV19 and TRBJ1-6, is DGGITQSPKYLFRKEGQNVTLSCEQNLNHDAMYWYRQDPGQGLRLIYYSQIVNDFQKGDIAEGYSVSREKKESFPLTVTSAQKNPTAFYLCASKAGGYSPLHFGNGTRLTVT.

The chain employs TRBV10-1 and TRBJ2-7, with 8 bases lining up with TRBD1. Germline V gene data show CDR1 as WNHNN and CDR2 as SYGVQD (reference sequence). Germline trimming cut 4 bases from V and 4 bases from J; bases unmatched to any gene: 3. The CDR3 has 13 residues. CDR3: CASSVQGEYEQYF. CDR3 in DNA: TGCGCCAGCAGTGTACAGGGGGAGTACGAGCAGTACTTC.

This chain joins TRBV7-6 and TRBJ2-1; D possibly corresponds to TRBD2 (5 bases). Trimming took 5 bases from V and 8 from J, leaving 13 bases between them. This CDR3 has 13 amino acids. The germline CDR1 and CDR2 sequences are SGHVS and FNYEAQ. The DNA for the CDR3 is TGTGCCAGCAGCCCATACAGCGGTGATGAGCAGTTCTTC. Translated, it gives CASSPYSGDEQFF.